This entry is about one T cell receptor beta chain. The antigen is not known. Amplification used 60 Vbeta primers and 13 Jbeta primers. Clones were read by immunoSEQ multiplex PCR, and TCRdb kept only the in-frame ones, dropping some. Recorded for this sample: 100,000 to 150,000 clones. These data belong to a study of cytomegalovirus exposure and HLA in healthy donors. Study outcomes and limitations: Presence/absence analyses took donor sequencing depth as roughly uniform.

Germline V lookup: CDR1 KGHSH, CDR2 LQKENI. The CDR3 spans 15 residues. The V end lost 1 base, the J end lost 5 bases, and 14 bases lay between the germline ends. The sequence came from a man aged 18-30 years in good health and CMV-seronegative. The sequencing sample was made of PBMCs. The rearrangement links TRBV18 to TRBJ1-1; weak D call: TRBD1 (6 bases). For the CDR3, the DNA is TGTGCCAGCTCACCACTGGGGGCCCGGGAAACTGAAGCTTTCTTT. As protein: CASSPLGARETEAFF.